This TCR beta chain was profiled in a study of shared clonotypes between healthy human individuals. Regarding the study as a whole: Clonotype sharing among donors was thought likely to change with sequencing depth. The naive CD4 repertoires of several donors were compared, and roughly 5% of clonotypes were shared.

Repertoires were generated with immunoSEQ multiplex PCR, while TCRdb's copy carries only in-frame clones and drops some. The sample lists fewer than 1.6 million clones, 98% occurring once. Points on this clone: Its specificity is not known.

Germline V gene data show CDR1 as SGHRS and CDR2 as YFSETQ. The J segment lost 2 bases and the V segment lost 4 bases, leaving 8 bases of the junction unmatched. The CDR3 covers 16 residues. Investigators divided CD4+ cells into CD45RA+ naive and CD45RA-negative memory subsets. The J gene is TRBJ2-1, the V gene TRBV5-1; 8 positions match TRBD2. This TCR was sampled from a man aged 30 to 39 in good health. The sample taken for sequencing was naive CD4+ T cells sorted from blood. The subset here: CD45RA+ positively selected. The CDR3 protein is CASSPGLAGTYNEQFF. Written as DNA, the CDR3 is TGCGCCAGCAGCCCGGGGCTAGCGGGCACCTACAATGAGCAGTTCTTC.